A selection of T cell receptor beta chains follows, all from one sample in a study of cytomegalovirus exposure and HLA in healthy donors. Clones were read by immunoSEQ multiplex PCR, and TCRdb kept only the in-frame ones, dropping some. The sample records some 150,000 clones, 60% to 80% being singletons. Sequencing used PBMCs. Every receptor here comes from a male donor in good health and CMV-seronegative. Each CDR3 is given with its conserved first and last residue.

CASSRPGWNQPQHF	TRBV28
CASRSTSSYEQYF	TRBV5-1
CASRKSSGANVLTF	TRBV19
CASSRDRDNSPLHF	TRBV19
CASSRGGQYSGNTIYF	TRBV5-4
CASSLSSNEKLFF	TRBV27
CASTRIRQGQGYGYTF	TRBV19
CASSVGPGQAYSGANVLTF	TRBV7-3
CASSDSSPYEQYF	TRBV21-1
CASSQGLGSYEQYF	TRBV4-3